This entry features one TCR beta chain sequence. The data were taken from a study of blood T cell repertoires in COVID-19. The wider study: Samples came from the United States, Italy and Spain, spanning acute and convalescent COVID-19.

The CDR3 covers 14 residues. Trimming stripped 6 bases from V and 4 bases from J, with 12 bases between. CDR1 and CDR2 (germline): LNHDA, SQIVND (reference sequence). As processed by the authors: Amplification from reference gene primers served as the basis for estimated nucleated cell counts. Profiled with immunoSEQ multiplex PCR; TCRdb holds only in-frame clones, not every one. Clone size and V and J calls were adopted from that table, with D and trimming inferred from the DNA. Among roughly 78,000 clones listed, less than 90% were seen once. This receptor was identified in a woman aged 80 or over with acute or convalescent COVID-19. The genes are TRBV19 and TRBJ1-4; D unresolved. The sample consisted of peripheral blood. CDR3 loop: CASRTTGSNEKLFF. The DNA of the CDR3 is TGTGCCAGTAGAACCACCGGGAGTAATGAAAAACTGTTTTTT.